Presented here are 9 T cell receptor beta chains from one specimen sequenced in a study of OX40 agonist ivuxolimab in advanced cancers. The table came from immunoSEQ multiplex PCR; TCRdb's copy has only in-frame clones and leaves some out. The data hold roughly 50,000 clones, with approximately 87% observed a single time. This specimen was CD4+ or CD8+ T cells sorted from blood, taken in a trial of the OX40 agonist ivuxolimab. The receptors shown here come from an adult with an advanced solid tumor such as melanoma, head and neck, liver or kidney cancer.

This CDR3 reads CASSSRLAGGTDTQYF. The CDR3 DNA sequence: TGTGCCAGCAGTTCCCGACTAGCGGGAGGGACAGATACGCAGTATTTT. The gene calls are TRBV27 and TRBJ2-3; 14 bases are shared with TRBD2. Germline CDR1 reads MNHEY; CDR2 reads SMNVEV (reference sequence). This CDR3 spans 16 amino acids. Losses at the gene ends were 4 bases for V and 3 bases for J; bases not matched to a gene: 3.

The chain uses TRBV7-9 and TRBJ2-1; the match to TRBD2 covers 11 bases. The CDR3 runs to 13 residues. The germline CDR1 and CDR2 sequences are SEHNR and FQNEAQ (reference sequence). The V gene end was trimmed by 5 bases and the J gene end by 14 bases; junction bases not matched to a gene: 8. CDR3 amino acids: CASSRSGRADKFF. The CDR3 region has the DNA TGTGCCAGCAGCCGTAGCGGGAGGGCCGATAAGTTCTTC.

This chain links TRBV4-3 with TRBJ1-4; no definite D call. Germline V CDR1 and CDR2: LGHNA, YSLEER. Deletions cut 0 bases from V and 6 bases from J, with 14 bases between. CDR3 length: 16 amino acids. The CDR3 spells CASSQDRNSGYEKLFF. The CDR3 nucleotides are TGCGCCAGCAGCCAAGATAGGAACAGCGGGTATGAAAAACTGTTTTTT.

V is TRBV7-7 and J is TRBJ2-7; tentatively, D is TRBD2 (5 bases). The CDR3 extends over 14 amino acids. Trimming cost V 1 base and J 3 bases, with 10 bases left between them. From germline, CDR1 is SSHAT and CDR2 FNYEAQ (reference sequence). The DNA of the CDR3 is TGTGCCAGCAGCTTAGGAGGGATCGGCTACGAGCAGTACTTC. Protein: CASSLGGIGYEQYF. The entire variable domain, with the rest obtained from reference TRBV7-7 and TRBJ2-7, is as follows: GAGVSQSPRYKVTKRGQDVTLRCDPISSHATLYWYQQALGQGPEFLTYFNYEAQPDKSGLPSDRFSAERPEGSISTLTIQRTEQRDSAMYRCASSLGGIGYEQYFGPGTRLTVT.

J is TRBJ2-7 and V is TRBV4-3, with D possibly called TRBD1 or TRBD2 (6 bases each). Germline-derived CDR1 and CDR2 are LGHNA and YSLEER. This CDR3 has 14 amino acids. Trimming pared 3 bases from V and 3 bases from J, leaving 12 bases between. The CDR3 region has the DNA TGCGCCAGCAGCCAGGGGGGCAGGAACTACGAGCAGTACTTC. As protein: CASSQGGRNYEQYF.

The rearrangement uses TRBV11-1 and TRBJ2-2; D not certain. The germline CDR1 and CDR2 sequences are SGHAT and FQDESV (reference sequence). Trimming stripped 4 bases from V and 9 bases from J, with 9 bases between. CDR3 length: 12 amino acids. CDR3 region: CASSSDMRELFF. DNA of the CDR3: TGTGCCAGCAGCTCCGACATGCGGGAGCTGTTTTTT.

The chain couples TRBV15 to TRBJ1-2, with D tentatively TRBD1 (5 bases). The CDR3 extends over 15 amino acids. Germline V gene sequence: CDR1 LNHNV, CDR2 YYDKDF (reference sequence). V shed 0 bases and J shed 2 bases, with 10 bases lying between them. This CDR3 reads CATSREGSGNYGYTF. The DNA for the CDR3 is TGTGCCACCAGCAGAGAGGGCTCAGGGAACTATGGCTACACCTTC.

The chain joins TRBV30 to TRBJ2-5; no firm D call. Germline V gives CDR1 GTSNPN, CDR2 SVGIG (reference sequence). The CDR3 has 14 residues. The V end lost 0 bases, the J end lost 2 bases, and 10 bases lay between the germline ends. The CDR3 loop reads CAWSVGMGQETQYF. CDR3 bases: TGTGCCTGGAGTGTTGGGATGGGGCAAGAGACCCAGTACTTC.

The rearrangement joins TRBV19 to TRBJ1-5, with 7 bases aligning to TRBD1. The germline CDR1 and CDR2 sequences are LNHDA and SQIVND (reference sequence). This CDR3 is 14 amino acids long. The ends lost 4 bases at V and 5 bases at J; junction bases unmatched: 5. CDR3 nucleotides: TGTGCCAGTAGTACCGGGACAGAGTATCAGCCCCAGCATTTT. Amino acids: CASSTGTEYQPQHF.